The 24 T cell receptor beta chains below were found in one sample sequenced in a study of cytomegalovirus exposure and HLA in healthy donors. PCR was performed using 60 Vbeta and 13 Jbeta primers. Measured with immunoSEQ multiplex PCR; TCRdb has only the in-frame clones, and not every one. In the table there are about 120,000 clones, over 8.5% of which are singletons. Sequenced: PBMCs. The receptors shown here come from a woman in her thirties or forties in good health and CMV-seropositive.

The chain carries TRBV11-2 and TRBJ2-7; TRBD1 agrees at 8 bases. CDR1 and CDR2 from the germline V gene are SGHAT and FQNNGV. The CDR3 consists of 16 residues. The V and J ends lost 5 bases and 3 bases, in that order; junction bases with no gene match: 12. CDR3 region: CASSHPAGTGDYEQYF. The CDR3 DNA sequence: TGTGCCAGCAGCCATCCGGCCGGGACAGGAGACTACGAGCAGTACTTC.

This clone was counted between two and nine times. The gene calls are TRBV19 and TRBJ1-4; D may be TRBD1 (5 bases). Trimming took 6 bases from V and 8 from J, leaving 13 bases between them. Germline loops: CDR1 LNHDA, CDR2 SQIVND (reference sequence). The CDR3 spans 13 residues. The DNA for the CDR3 is TGTGCCAGTAGCCCCCAGGGTTTCGAAAAACTGTTTTTT. The encoded protein is CASSPQGFEKLFF.

The V gene is TRBV19, the J gene TRBJ1-4; D perhaps matches TRBD1 (6 bases). Germline assignment: CDR1 LNHDA and CDR2 SQIVND (reference sequence). The CDR3 is 16 residues long. Trimming removed 3 bases from V and 0 bases from J, with 11 bases in between. This CDR3 reads CASSISGTSTNEKLFF. DNA of the CDR3: TGTGCCAGTAGTATTTCGGGGACATCAACTAATGAAAAACTGTTTTTT.

The chain has TRBV18 and TRBJ1-1; TRBD1 matches at 8 bases. Trimming cost V 1 base and J 6 bases; bases outside gene matches: 1. The CDR3 runs to 13 residues. Looked up from germline, CDR1 is KGHSH and CDR2 is LQKENI. The DNA of the CDR3 is TGTGCCAGCTCACCACAACAGGGGGCTGAAGCTTTCTTT. It yields the protein CASSPQQGAEAFF. The full variable domain, rest sourced from reference TRBV18 and TRBJ1-1, is NAGVMQNPRHLVRRRGQEARLRCSPMKGHSHVYWYRQLPEEGLKFMVYLQKENIIDESGMPKERFSAEFPKEGPSILRIQQVVRGDSAAYFCASSPQQGAEAFFGQGTRLTVV.

The gene calls are TRBV6-6 and TRBJ2-3; D possibly corresponds to TRBD1 (5 bases). This CDR3 is built from 16 residues. Trimming pared 8 bases from V and 0 bases from J, leaving 18 bases between. Per germline, CDR1 MNHNY and CDR2 SVGAGI (reference sequence). The CDR3 here is CASDSGQGPSTDTQYF. The CDR3 DNA reads as TGTGCCAGCGACAGTGGCCAAGGACCTAGCACAGATACGCAGTATTTT.

Only a few counts were recorded for this clone. This chain joins TRBV9 and TRBJ1-4, with 9 nucleotides matching TRBD1. V lost 0 bases to trimming and J lost 12 bases; unmatched junction nucleotides: 3. Per germline, CDR1 SGDLS and CDR2 YYNGEE. The CDR3 loop spans 13 amino acids. CDR3 nucleotide sequence: TGTGCCAGCAGCGTAGGGGGGACAGGGCAACTGTTTTTT. Amino acids: CASSVGGTGQLFF.

This chain connects TRBV18 to TRBJ1-4; D is unclear. The CDR3 covers 15 residues. CDR1 is KGHSH, CDR2 LQKENI, per germline. V gave up 2 bases and J gave up 4 bases, with 11 bases separating them. CDR3 DNA: TGTGCCAGCTCACCAACGCACGGGGTTAATGAAAAACTGTTTTTT. Its protein is CASSPTHGVNEKLFF.

The sample holds a few counts of this clone. The chain joins TRBV6-1 to TRBJ1-5; 10 nucleotides line up with TRBD1. Trimming took 3 bases from V and 4 from J; bases not matched to a gene: 12. This CDR3 region has 18 residues. The germline gives CDR1 MNHNS, CDR2 SASEGT. The CDR3 DNA sequence: TGTGCCAGCAGTGACGGGGGATCCGGGACAGGGGCAAATCAGCCCCAGCATTTT. Encoded protein: CASSDGGSGTGANQPQHF.

The CDR3 coding sequence is TGTGCCGTATCACAGGGGGCACGTGGCAATCAGCCCCAGCATTTT. It yields the protein CAVSQGARGNQPQHF. J is TRBJ1-5 and V is TRBV6-1; 9 bases line up with TRBD1. The CDR3 spans 15 residues. Germline V CDR1 and CDR2: MNHNS, SASEGT. The J segment lost 2 bases and the V segment lost 11 bases, leaving 10 bases of the junction unmatched.

This clone has more than one count but fewer than ten. This sequence joins TRBV9 and TRBJ2-5; TRBD2 matches 10 bases. Germline V gene data show CDR1 as SGDLS and CDR2 as YYNGEE. With 0 bases clipped from V and 4 bases from J, the junction kept 3 bases outside the gene matches. The CDR3 runs 15 residues. The CDR3 sequence: CASSVALAGAETQYF. The CDR3, as DNA: TGTGCCAGCAGCGTAGCCCTAGCGGGGGCAGAGACCCAGTACTTC.

The chain recombines TRBV27 with TRBJ2-3; 10 bases are shared with TRBD2. After removal of 0 bases from V and 5 bases from J, the junction contained 2 bases not matched to a gene. From germline, CDR1 is MNHEY and CDR2 SMNVEV (reference sequence). This CDR3 contains 15 residues. Written as DNA, the CDR3 is TGTGCCAGCAGTTTATCAGCGGGGGGGGGAGATACGCAGTATTTT. This sequence encodes CASSLSAGGGDTQYF.

DNA for the CDR3: TGTGCCAGTAGCTGGGAGTGGCGGGGGGCCTACGAGCAGTACTTC. This translates into CASSWEWRGAYEQYF. The chain employs TRBV19 and TRBJ2-7; TRBD2 matches at 8 bases. The V and J ends lost 6 bases and 2 bases, in that order; junction bases with no gene match: 9. This CDR3 region has 15 residues. Germline V gene sequence: CDR1 LNHDA, CDR2 SQIVND (reference sequence).

This clone was observed a few times. This chain connects TRBV6-4 to TRBJ1-2; 7 bases map to TRBD1. Trimming at V came to 6 bases and at J to 6 bases, leaving 7 bases not matched to a gene. This CDR3 has 13 amino acids. In germline, CDR1 is MRHNA, CDR2 SNTAGT. The DNA for the CDR3 is TGTGCCAGCAGCCTTACAGGGGACGATGGCTACACCTTC. This gives the protein CASSLTGDDGYTF.

The chain has TRBV6-5 and TRBJ1-5; TRBD1 matches 8 bases. V was pared by 5 bases and J by 5 bases, with 8 bases of the junction left unmatched. This CDR3 has 15 amino acids. From germline, CDR1 is MNHEY and CDR2 SVGAGI. The CDR3 nucleotides read TGTGCCAGCAGTCATAGACAGGGGAGGGATCAGCCCCAGCATTTT. Translating gives CASSHRQGRDQPQHF.

This chain links TRBV6-5 with TRBJ2-7; maybe TRBD1 (5 bases). Per germline, CDR1 MNHEY and CDR2 SVGAGI. V was trimmed by 5 bases and J by 4 bases, leaving 18 bases between them. There are 15 residues in the CDR3. DNA for the CDR3: TGTGCCAGCAGTCCCACGTACCGACAGACTTACGAGCAGTACTTC. Its protein product is CASSPTYRQTYEQYF.

The rearrangement joins TRBV28 to TRBJ1-1, with 9 bases fitting TRBD1. This CDR3 has 15 residues. The V gene's germline CDR1 is MDHEN and CDR2 SYDVKM. The junction had 6 bases not matched to a gene; V was cut back by 2 bases and J by 5 bases. The CDR3 nucleotides are TGTGCCAGCAGTTTACTTGGACAGGGGAGGACTGAAGCTTTCTTT. This sequence encodes CASSLLGQGRTEAFF.

The chain has TRBV5-1 and TRBJ2-1; D is possibly TRBD1 (5 bases). Germline-derived CDR1 and CDR2 are SGHRS and YFSETQ. This CDR3 is built from 16 residues. The germline V and J ends were trimmed by 0 bases and 0 bases, with 10 bases remaining between them. The CDR3 DNA reads TGCGCCAGCAGCTTGGCCCCAGGGATCTCCTACAATGAGCAGTTCTTC. Amino acids: CASSLAPGISYNEQFF.

In its sample, this clone was seen a few times. The chain couples TRBV28 to TRBJ1-5, with D possibly being TRBD1 (6 bases). Germline assignment: CDR1 MDHEN and CDR2 SYDVKM. The V and J ends lost 5 bases and 3 bases respectively, with 14 bases between them. This CDR3 region has 15 residues. CDR3 coding DNA: TGTGCCAGCAGTGCGCCCGACAGGTACAATCAGCCCCAGCATTTT. This gives the protein CASSAPDRYNQPQHF.

The rearrangement uses TRBV29-1 and TRBJ2-7; perhaps TRBD2 as D (5 bases). Trimming pared 3 bases from V and 1 base from J, leaving 13 bases between. The CDR3 runs to 14 residues. Germline V CDR1 and CDR2: SQVTM, ANQGSEA. CDR3 nucleotides: TGCAGCGTTGAGATCGCGGGCAGGTCCTACGAGCAGTACTTC. This sequence encodes CSVEIAGRSYEQYF.

In its sample, this clone was seen a few times. The chain couples TRBV7-9 to TRBJ1-1; 7 bases map to TRBD1. The junction had 8 bases not matched to a gene; V was cut back by 5 bases and J by 5 bases. Germline values: CDR1 SEHNR, CDR2 FQNEAQ (reference sequence). The CDR3 length is 14 residues. The CDR3 DNA sequence: TGTGCCAGCAGCCGGGACAGAGAAAGGACTGAAGCTTTCTTT. It specifies CASSRDRERTEAFF.

This clone was counted only a few times. The gene calls are TRBV5-5 and TRBJ1-1; 10 bases map to TRBD1. The CDR3 is 15 amino acids. V gave up 4 bases and J gave up 3 bases; unmatched junction bases: 6. Germline assignment: CDR1 SGHKS and CDR2 YYEKEE (reference sequence). CDR3 sequence: CASSRLGTGDTEAFF. CDR3 bases: TGTGCCAGCAGCCGCCTCGGGACAGGGGACACTGAAGCTTTCTTT.

The chain carries TRBV4-2 and TRBJ2-5, with unresolved D. The V and J ends lost 0 bases and 5 bases respectively, with 7 bases between them. Germline CDR1 is LGHNA and CDR2 is YNFKEQ. This CDR3 region has 13 residues. CDR3 amino acids: CASSQDHWETQYF. The CDR3, as DNA: TGTGCCAGCAGCCAAGATCACTGGGAGACCCAGTACTTC.

The rearrangement uses TRBV6-5 and TRBJ2-1; TRBD1 might be the D (6 bases). Germline lookup yields CDR1 MNHEY and CDR2 SVGAGI. This CDR3 region has 15 residues. Trimming pared 10 bases from V and 2 bases from J, leaving 18 bases between. The CDR3: CATKGVYRAYNEQFF. In DNA form, the CDR3 reads TGTGCCACCAAGGGTGTCTACAGGGCCTACAATGAGCAGTTCTTC.

This clone has only a few counts. The chain combines TRBV4-2 with TRBJ2-7, with D uncertain. The CDR3 is 14 amino acids. Trimming stripped 1 base from V and 6 bases from J, with 13 bases between. In germline, CDR1 is LGHNA, CDR2 YNFKEQ. In nucleotides, the CDR3 is TGTGCCAGCAGCCAAGGGGCCCCCCCAGCCGAGCAGTACTTC. It specifies CASSQGAPPAEQYF.